This TCR beta chain was sequenced for a study of blood T cells in healthy people across ages. Germline V CDR1 and CDR2: MNHEY, SVGEGT. Trimming removed 0 bases from V and 0 bases from J, with 11 bases in between. The CDR3 consists of 16 residues. With respect to this clonotype: Its antigen is unknown.

Overall study results and limits: Among T cells, TCR beta diversity per million cells dropped roughly linearly as age rose.

A second about 6 to 11 cycle PCR used barcoded and J-beta primers. TCRdb independently ran MiXCR on the 5' RACE reads; one entry per CDR3 protein. The sample has approximately 670,000 distinct CDR3 sequences; less than 45% are singletons. The TCR sequence derives from a man older than 75 in good health. Material: blood. The rearrangement links TRBV6-2 or TRBV6-3 to TRBJ2-5; D perhaps matches TRBD2 (6 bases). The CDR3 sequence: CASSYSGGRDQETQYF. The DNA for the CDR3 is TGTGCCAGCAGTTACTCGGGGGGACGAGACCAAGAGACCCAGTACTTC.